This is a list of T cell receptor beta chains from one sample in a study of shared T cell receptors in the human thymus. Here immunoSEQ multiplex PCR was the method, and the copy in TCRdb shows in-frame clones only, minus some. The top ten hold about 0.0094% of the sample, which has 600,000 or so clones, around 87% seen once. These sequences were also reported in another study, on human thymus T cells.

Specimen: thymocytes. The origin of the receptors is a boy under three years old with a congenital heart defect. The CDR3 runs from the conserved cysteine through the conserved F or W. Fields, in order: CDR3 protein, CDR3 DNA, D gene, clone size, J gene, V gene. D genes are given only for firm matches. A clone size is listed for some rows: how often the clone was seen (once, few, many), or a class if it is expanded.

CDR3: CASSQVTLRDRNSPLHF
DNA: TGCGCCAGCAGCCAAGTTACCCTCCGGGACAGGAATTCACCCCTCCACTTT
D: TRBD1
size: few
J: TRBJ1-6
V: TRBV4-3

CDR3: CAVRGGGATEAFF
DNA: TGTGCCGTCCGGGGAGGGGGGGCCACTGAAGCTTTCTTT
D: -
size: -
J: TRBJ1-1
V: TRBV7-9

CDR3: CASSFKGGSDYGYTF
DNA: TGTGCCAGCAGTTTTAAAGGGGGCAGTGACTATGGCTACACCTTC
D: TRBD1
size: -
J: TRBJ1-2
V: TRBV28

CDR3: CASSLLAGGRYTDTQYF
DNA: TGTGCCAGCAGCTTGCTAGCGGGGGGACGATACACAGATACGCAGTATTTT
D: TRBD2
size: -
J: TRBJ2-3
V: TRBV5-4

CDR3: CASSEVRTGEGNQPQHF
DNA: TGTGCCAGCAGTGAAGTGAGGACAGGGGAGGGCAATCAGCCCCAGCATTTT
D: TRBD1
size: once
J: TRBJ1-5
V: TRBV2

CDR3: CASSLANGLPSHIQETQYF
DNA: TGCGCCAGCAGCTTGGCCAATGGTCTCCCTAGCCATATACAAGAGACCCAGTACTTC
D: -
size: -
J: TRBJ2-5
V: TRBV5-1

CDR3: CASSVDSYEQYF
DNA: TGTGCCAGCAGCGTGGACAGTTACGAGCAGTACTTC
D: -
size: once
J: TRBJ2-7
V: TRBV5-5

CDR3: CASSSSGNEQFF
DNA: TGTGCCAGCAGTTCCTCAGGAAATGAGCAGTTCTTC
D: -
size: once
J: TRBJ2-1
V: TRBV27

CDR3: CASSYSTGSTDTQYF
DNA: TGTGCCAGCAGTTACTCGACGGGGAGCACAGATACGCAGTATTTT
D: -
size: few
J: TRBJ2-3
V: TRBV6-6

CDR3: CASSPRGNSGGPDTQYF
DNA: TGTGCCAGCAGTCCCCGGGGAAATAGCGGGGGCCCAGATACGCAGTATTTT
D: TRBD2
size: -
J: TRBJ2-3
V: TRBV11-2

CDR3: CASALGGSTDTQYF
DNA: TGTGCTAGTGCGTTGGGCGGGAGCACAGATACGCAGTATTTT
D: -
size: -
J: TRBJ2-3
V: TRBV12-5

CDR3: CASSLELAGSNQPQHF
DNA: TGTGCCAGCAGCTTGGAACTGGCAGGCAGCAATCAGCCCCAGCATTTT
D: -
size: -
J: TRBJ1-5
V: TRBV5-8

CDR3: CASRRGLGKSGNTIYF
DNA: TGTGCCAGCAGGAGGGGACTGGGGAAGTCTGGAAACACCATATATTTT
D: -
size: -
J: TRBJ1-3
V: TRBV11-2

CDR3: CASRMRPRRTEAFF
DNA: TGTGCCAGCAGGATGAGGCCGAGACGGACTGAAGCTTTCTTT
D: -
size: -
J: TRBJ1-1
V: TRBV6-5

CDR3: CASSYGWAGGTYEQYF
DNA: TGTGCCAGCAGTTATGGGTGGGCAGGGGGAACCTACGAGCAGTACTTC
D: TRBD1
size: -
J: TRBJ2-7
V: TRBV28

CDR3: CASSHLLETSVSSYNEQFF
DNA: TGTGCCAGCAGCCATCTACTGGAGACTAGCGTTAGCTCCTACAATGAGCAGTTCTTC
D: TRBD2
size: -
J: TRBJ2-1
V: TRBV5-4

CDR3: CASSEARLGQVSSYEQYF
DNA: TGTGCCAGCAGTGAAGCGAGGCTAGGACAGGTGAGCTCCTACGAGCAGTACTTC
D: TRBD1
size: -
J: TRBJ2-7
V: TRBV6-1

CDR3: CATSSSGGNQPQHF
DNA: TGTGCCACCAGCAGTTCCGGGGGCAATCAGCCCCAGCATTTT
D: -
size: -
J: TRBJ1-5
V: TRBV15

CDR3: CASSPGTPRETQYF
DNA: TGCGCCAGCAGCCCCGGGACACCTCGAGAGACCCAGTACTTC
D: -
size: once
J: TRBJ2-5
V: TRBV4-1

CDR3: CASSASLGSGNNEQFF
DNA: TGTGCCAGCAGTGCCTCCCTCGGTTCCGGGAACAATGAGCAGTTCTTC
D: -
size: -
J: TRBJ2-1
V: TRBV28